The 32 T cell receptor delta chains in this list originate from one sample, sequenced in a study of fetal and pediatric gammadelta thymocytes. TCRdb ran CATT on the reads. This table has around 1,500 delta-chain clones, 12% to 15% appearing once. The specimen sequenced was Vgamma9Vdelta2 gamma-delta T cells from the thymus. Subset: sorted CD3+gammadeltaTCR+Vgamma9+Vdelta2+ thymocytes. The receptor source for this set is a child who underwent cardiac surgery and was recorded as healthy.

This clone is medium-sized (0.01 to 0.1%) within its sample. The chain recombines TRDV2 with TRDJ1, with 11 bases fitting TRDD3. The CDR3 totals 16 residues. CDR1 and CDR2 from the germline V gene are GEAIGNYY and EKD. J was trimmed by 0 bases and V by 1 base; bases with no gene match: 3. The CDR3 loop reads CACDTVGDTDTDKLIF. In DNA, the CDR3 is TGTGCCTGTGACACGGTGGGGGATACGGACACCGATAAACTCATCTTT.

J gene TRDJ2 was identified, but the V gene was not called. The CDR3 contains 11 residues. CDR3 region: CASALTAQLFF. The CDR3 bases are TGTGCTAGTGCTTTGACAGCACAACTCTTCTTT.

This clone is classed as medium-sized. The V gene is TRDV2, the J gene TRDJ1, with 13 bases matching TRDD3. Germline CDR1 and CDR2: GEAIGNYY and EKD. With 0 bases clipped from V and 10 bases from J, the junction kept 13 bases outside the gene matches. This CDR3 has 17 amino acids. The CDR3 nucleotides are TGTGCCTGTGACACCGTACTGGGGGATACGCATCTGGGAGGACTCATCTTT. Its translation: CACDTVLGDTHLGGLIF.

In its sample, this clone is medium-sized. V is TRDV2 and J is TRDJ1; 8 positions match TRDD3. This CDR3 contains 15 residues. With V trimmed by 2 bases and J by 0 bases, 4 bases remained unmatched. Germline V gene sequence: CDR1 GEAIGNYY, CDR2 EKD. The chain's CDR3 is CACDSTGGHTDKLIF. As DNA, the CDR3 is TGTGCCTGTGACAGTACTGGGGGCCACACCGATAAACTCATCTTT.

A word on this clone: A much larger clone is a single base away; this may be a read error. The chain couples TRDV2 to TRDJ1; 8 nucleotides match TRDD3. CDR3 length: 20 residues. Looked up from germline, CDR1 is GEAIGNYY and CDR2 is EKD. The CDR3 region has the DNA TGTGCCTGTGACACCGGGGCTGGGGGAAACAATACTATGGGCACCGATAAACCCATCTTT. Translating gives CACDTGAGGNNTMGTDKPIF.

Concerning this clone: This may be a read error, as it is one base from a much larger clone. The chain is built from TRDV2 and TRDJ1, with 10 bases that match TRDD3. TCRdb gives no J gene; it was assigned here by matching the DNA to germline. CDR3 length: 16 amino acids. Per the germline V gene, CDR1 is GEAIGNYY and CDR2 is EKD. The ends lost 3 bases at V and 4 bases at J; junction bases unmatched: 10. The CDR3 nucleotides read TGTGCCTGTGACGGGGGATACGTTCCGGAGTTCGATAAACTCATCTTT. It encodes CACDGGYVPEFDKLIF.

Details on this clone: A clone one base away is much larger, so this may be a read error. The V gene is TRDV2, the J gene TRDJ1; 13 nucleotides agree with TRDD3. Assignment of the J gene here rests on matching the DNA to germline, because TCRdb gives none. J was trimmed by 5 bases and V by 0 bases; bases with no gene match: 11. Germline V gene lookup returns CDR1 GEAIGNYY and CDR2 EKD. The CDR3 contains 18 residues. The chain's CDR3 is CACDTEDWGIRPTDKLIF. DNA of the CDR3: TGTGCCTGTGACACCGAGGACTGGGGGATACGCCCAACAGATAAACTCATCTTT.

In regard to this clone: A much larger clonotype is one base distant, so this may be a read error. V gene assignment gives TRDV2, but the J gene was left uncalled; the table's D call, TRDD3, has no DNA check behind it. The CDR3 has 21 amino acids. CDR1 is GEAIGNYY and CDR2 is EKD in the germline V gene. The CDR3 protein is CACDRGGNLLGVNLYTDKPIF. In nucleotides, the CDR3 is TGTGCCTGTGACAGAGGAGGGAATTTACTGGGGGTCAACCTGTACACCGATAAACCCATCTTT.

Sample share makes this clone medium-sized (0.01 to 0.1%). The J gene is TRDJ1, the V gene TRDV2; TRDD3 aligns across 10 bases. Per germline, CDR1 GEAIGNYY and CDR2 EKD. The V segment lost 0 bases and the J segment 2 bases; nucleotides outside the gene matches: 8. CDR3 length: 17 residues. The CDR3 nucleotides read TGTGCCTGTGACACCCTGGAGAAACTGGGGGATACCGATAAACTCATCTTT. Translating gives CACDTLEKLGDTDKLIF.

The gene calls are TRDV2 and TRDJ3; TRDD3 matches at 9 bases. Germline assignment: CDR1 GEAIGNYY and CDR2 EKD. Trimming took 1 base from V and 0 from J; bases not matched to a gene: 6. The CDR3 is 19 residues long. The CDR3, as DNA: TGTGCCTGTGACACACCTACTGGGGGAAACTCCTGGGACACCCGACAGATGTTTTTC. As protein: CACDTPTGGNSWDTRQMFF.

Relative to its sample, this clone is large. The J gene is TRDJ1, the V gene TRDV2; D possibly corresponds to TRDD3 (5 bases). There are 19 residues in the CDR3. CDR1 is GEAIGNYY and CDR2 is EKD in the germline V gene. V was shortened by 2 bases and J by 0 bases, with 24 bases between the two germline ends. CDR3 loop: CACDRQIFPGFAYTDKLIF. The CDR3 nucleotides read TGTGCCTGTGACAGACAAATTTTCCCGGGATTCGCGTACACCGATAAACTCATCTTT.

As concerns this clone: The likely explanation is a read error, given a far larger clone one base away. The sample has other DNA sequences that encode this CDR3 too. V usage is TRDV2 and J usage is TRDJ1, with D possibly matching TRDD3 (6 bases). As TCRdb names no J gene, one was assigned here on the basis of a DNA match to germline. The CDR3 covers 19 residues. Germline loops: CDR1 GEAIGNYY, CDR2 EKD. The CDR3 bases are TGTGCCTGCGACAGGCTTAGGGGACTTACTGGGCCTTACACCGATAAACTCATCTTT. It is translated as CACDRLRGLTGPYTDKLIF.

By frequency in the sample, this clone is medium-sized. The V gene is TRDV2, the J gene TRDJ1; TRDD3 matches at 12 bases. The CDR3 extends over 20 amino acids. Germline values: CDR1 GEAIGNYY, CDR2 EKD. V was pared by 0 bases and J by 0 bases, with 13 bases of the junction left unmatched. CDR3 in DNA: TGTGCCTGTGACACCGTCGGCGCTGGGGGATACGTGGGAGACACCGATAAACTCATCTTT. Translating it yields CACDTVGAGGYVGDTDKLIF.

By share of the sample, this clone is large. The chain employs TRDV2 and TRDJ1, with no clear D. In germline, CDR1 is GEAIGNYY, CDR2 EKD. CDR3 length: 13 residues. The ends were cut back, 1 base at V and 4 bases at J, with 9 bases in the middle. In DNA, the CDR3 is TGTGCCTGTGACACTGGACCGCACGATAAACTCATCTTT. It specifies CACDTGPHDKLIF.

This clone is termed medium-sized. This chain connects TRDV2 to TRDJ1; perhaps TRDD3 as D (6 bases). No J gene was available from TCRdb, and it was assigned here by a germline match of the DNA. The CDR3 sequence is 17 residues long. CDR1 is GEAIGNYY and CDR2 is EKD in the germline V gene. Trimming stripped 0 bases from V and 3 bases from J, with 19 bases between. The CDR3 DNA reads TGTGCCTGTGACACCGGTTTCTGGGGACGAGGCCCCGATAAACTCATCTTT. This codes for CACDTGFWGRGPDKLIF.

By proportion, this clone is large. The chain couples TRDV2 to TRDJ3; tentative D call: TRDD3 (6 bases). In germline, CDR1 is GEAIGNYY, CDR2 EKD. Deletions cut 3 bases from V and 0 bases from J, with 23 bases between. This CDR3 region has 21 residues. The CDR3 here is CACDPGLTYWDGSWDTRQMFF. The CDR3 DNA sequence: TGTGCCTGTGACCCAGGCCTGACGTACTGGGACGGCTCCTGGGACACCCGACAGATGTTTTTC.

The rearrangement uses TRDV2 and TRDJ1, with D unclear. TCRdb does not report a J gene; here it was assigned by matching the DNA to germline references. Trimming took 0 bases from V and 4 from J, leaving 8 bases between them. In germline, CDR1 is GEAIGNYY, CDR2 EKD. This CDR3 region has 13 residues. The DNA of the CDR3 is TGTGCCTGTGACACCCGGGCCGTCGATAAACTCATCTTT. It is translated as CACDTRAVDKLIF.

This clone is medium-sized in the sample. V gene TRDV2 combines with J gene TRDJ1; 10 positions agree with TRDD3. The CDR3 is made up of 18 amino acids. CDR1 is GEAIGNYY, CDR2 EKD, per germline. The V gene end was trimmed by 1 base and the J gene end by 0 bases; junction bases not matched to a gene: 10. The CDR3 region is CACDTSVLGDGYTDKLIF. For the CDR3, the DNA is TGTGCCTGTGACACTTCCGTACTGGGGGATGGGTACACCGATAAACTCATCTTT.

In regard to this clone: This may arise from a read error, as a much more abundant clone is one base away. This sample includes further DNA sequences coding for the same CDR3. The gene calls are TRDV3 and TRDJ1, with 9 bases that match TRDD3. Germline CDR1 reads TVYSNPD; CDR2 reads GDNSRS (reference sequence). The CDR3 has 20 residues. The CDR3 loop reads CAFRFSPLVLGDPYTDKLIF. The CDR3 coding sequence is TGTGCATTTAGGTTTTCCCCACTCGTACTGGGGGACCCGTACACCGATAAACTCATCTTT.

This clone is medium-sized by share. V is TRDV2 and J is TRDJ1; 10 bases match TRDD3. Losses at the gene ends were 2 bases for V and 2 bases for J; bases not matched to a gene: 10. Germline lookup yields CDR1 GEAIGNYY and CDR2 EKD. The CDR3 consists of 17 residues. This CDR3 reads CACDRSGGYAGTDKLIF. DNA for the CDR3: TGTGCCTGTGACAGATCAGGGGGATACGCGGGGACCGATAAACTCATCTTT.

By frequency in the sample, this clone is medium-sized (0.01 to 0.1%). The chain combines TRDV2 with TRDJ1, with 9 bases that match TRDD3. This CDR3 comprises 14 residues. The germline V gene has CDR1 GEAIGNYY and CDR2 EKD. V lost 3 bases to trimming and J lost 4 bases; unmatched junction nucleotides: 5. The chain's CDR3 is CACDPTGGNDKLIF. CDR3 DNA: TGTGCCTGTGACCCTACTGGGGGAAACGATAAACTCATCTTT.

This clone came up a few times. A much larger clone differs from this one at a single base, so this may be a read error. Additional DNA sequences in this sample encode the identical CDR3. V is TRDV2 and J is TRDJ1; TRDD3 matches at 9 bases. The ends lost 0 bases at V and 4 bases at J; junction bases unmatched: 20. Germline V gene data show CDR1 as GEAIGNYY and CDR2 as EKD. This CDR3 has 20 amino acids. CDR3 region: CACDTGFAGDTQRGNDKLIF. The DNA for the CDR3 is TGTGCCTGTGACACCGGGTTTGCGGGGGATACACAGAGAGGTAACGATAAACTCATCTTT.

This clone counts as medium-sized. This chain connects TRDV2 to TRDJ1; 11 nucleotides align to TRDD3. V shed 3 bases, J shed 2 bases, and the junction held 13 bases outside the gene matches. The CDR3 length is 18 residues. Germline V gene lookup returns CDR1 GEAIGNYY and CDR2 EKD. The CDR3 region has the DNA TGTGCCTGTGACCCCGTCTGGGGGATACACGGGGGGACCGATAAACTCATCTTT. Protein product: CACDPVWGIHGGTDKLIF.

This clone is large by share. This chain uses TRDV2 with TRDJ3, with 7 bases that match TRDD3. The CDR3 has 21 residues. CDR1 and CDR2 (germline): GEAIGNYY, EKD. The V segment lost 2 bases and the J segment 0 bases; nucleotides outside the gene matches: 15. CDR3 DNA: TGTGCCTGTGACAAGGCCTCGACGGCCTGGGGGGTCTCCTGGGACACCCGACAGATGTTTTTC. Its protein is CACDKASTAWGVSWDTRQMFF.

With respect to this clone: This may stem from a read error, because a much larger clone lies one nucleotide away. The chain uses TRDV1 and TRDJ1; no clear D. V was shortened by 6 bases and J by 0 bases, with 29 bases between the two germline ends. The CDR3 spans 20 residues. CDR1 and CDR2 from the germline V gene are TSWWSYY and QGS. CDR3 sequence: CALGTTTKQGFKLNTDKLIF. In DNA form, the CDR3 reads TGTGCTCTTGGTACGACCACAAAACAGGGTTTCAAGTTAAACACCGATAAACTCATCTTT.

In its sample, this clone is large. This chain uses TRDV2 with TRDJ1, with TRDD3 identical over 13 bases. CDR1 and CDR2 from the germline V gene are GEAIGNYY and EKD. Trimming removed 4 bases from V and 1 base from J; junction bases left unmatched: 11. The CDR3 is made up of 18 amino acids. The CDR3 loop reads CACDPVLGDTRGTDKLIF. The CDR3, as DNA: TGTGCCTGTGATCCCGTACTGGGGGATACGCGGGGCACCGATAAACTCATCTTT.

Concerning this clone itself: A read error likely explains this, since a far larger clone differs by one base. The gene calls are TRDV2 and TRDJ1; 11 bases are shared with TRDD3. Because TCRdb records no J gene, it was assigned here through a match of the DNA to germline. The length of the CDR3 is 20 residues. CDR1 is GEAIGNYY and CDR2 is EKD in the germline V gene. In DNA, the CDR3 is TGTGCCCGTGACACGCCCAAGGGGTGGGGGATACGATGGTACACCGATAAACTCATCTTT. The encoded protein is CARDTPKGWGIRWYTDKLIF.

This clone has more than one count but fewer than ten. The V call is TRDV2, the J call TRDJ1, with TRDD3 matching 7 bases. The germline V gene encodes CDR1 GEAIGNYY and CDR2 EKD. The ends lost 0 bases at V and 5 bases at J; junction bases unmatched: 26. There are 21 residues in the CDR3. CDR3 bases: TGTGCCTGTGACACCGGCCCTACTTTCAGGGGGATCGACGGTCCTGATGATAAACTCATCTTT. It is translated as CACDTGPTFRGIDGPDDKLIF.

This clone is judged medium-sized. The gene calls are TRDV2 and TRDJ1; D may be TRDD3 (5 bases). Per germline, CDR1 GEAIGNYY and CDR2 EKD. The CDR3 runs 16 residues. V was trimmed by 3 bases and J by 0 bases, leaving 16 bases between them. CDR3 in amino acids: CACDPPGQPNTDKLIF. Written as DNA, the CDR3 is TGTGCCTGTGACCCTCCTGGGCAGCCTAACACCGATAAACTCATCTTT.

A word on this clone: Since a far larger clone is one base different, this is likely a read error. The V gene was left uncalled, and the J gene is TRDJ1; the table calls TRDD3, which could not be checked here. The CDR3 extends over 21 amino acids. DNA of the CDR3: TGTGCTCTTGGGGAAACATCCACGCCTTACTGGGGGATACGGGCGGCCGATAAACTCATCTTT. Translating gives CALGETSTPYWGIRAADKLIF.

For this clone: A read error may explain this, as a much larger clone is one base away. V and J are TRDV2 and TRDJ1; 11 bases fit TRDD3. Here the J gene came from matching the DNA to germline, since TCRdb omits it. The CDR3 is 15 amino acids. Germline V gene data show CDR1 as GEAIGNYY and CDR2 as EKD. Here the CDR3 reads CAYDTEVGDTRKLIF. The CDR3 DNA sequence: TGTGCCTATGACACCGAGGTGGGGGATACGCGGAAACTCATCTTT.

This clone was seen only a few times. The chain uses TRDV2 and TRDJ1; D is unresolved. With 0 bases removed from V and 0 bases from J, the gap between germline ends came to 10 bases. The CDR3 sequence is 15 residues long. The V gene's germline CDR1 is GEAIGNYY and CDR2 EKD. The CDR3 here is CACDTGKAYTDKLIF. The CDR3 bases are TGTGCCTGTGACACCGGGAAGGCATACACCGATAAACTCATCTTT.